These 14 T cell receptor beta chains came from one sample sequenced in a study of shared clonotypes between healthy human individuals (dated by TCRdb to between 2020 and 2021). Library creation used the immunoSEQ multiplex PCR assay. TCRdb provides this immuneACCESS table in a form limited to in-frame rearrangements. Some clones are lacking; in checked studies, under half of them reflect an unresolved V gene, and why the rest are absent is not known. In this sample the table shows around 1.1 million clones, 60% to 80% of which occur a single time. Of the sample, 0.85% to 1% falls within the top ten clones. Sequences were obtained from memory CD4+ T cells from PBMCs. Reading the label with the study, this specimen's cell subset or site is: CD45RA-negative fraction. The receptor set was obtained from a man between 18 and 35 years old in good health. Some clones in this sample may be carry-over from other donors' samples.

The genes are TRBV11-2 and TRBJ2-7, with D uncertain. Trimming cost V 1 base and J 5 bases, with 6 bases left between them. Germline CDR1 SGHAT, CDR2 FQNNGV. This CDR3 comprises 12 residues. In nucleotides, the CDR3 is TGTGCCAGCAGCTTAGGTGCTCACGAGCAGTACTTC. This gives the protein CASSLGAHEQYF.

The chain is built from TRBV2 and TRBJ2-7; TRBD1 agrees at 9 bases. CDR3 length: 13 amino acids. The germline V gene encodes CDR1 SNHLY and CDR2 FYNNEI. J was trimmed by 4 bases and V by 4 bases; bases with no gene match: 2. The CDR3 DNA sequence: TGTGCCAGCAGTGGGACAGGGGCGTACGAGCAGTACTTC. Protein sequence: CASSGTGAYEQYF.

The genes are TRBV18 and TRBJ1-2, with D possibly being TRBD1 (6 bases). The CDR3 length is 15 residues. Per the germline V gene, CDR1 is KGHSH and CDR2 is LQKENI. V lost 3 bases and J 0 bases, leaving 11 bases between the germline ends. CDR3 amino acids: CASSPTGRANYGYTF. The DNA of the CDR3 is TGTGCCAGCTCACCCACAGGGCGAGCTAACTATGGCTACACCTTC.

The J gene is TRBJ2-7, the V gene TRBV27; TRBD2 matches 12 bases. Germline lookup yields CDR1 MNHEY and CDR2 SMNVEV (reference sequence). This CDR3 has 16 residues. The V segment lost 5 bases and the J segment 4 bases; nucleotides outside the gene matches: 9. CDR3 DNA: TGTGCCAGCAGTCCAAAACGGACTAGCGGGACTTACGAGCAGTACTTC. Translated, it gives CASSPKRTSGTYEQYF.

The rearrangement uses TRBV28 and TRBJ1-5; weak D call: TRBD1 (5 bases). From germline, CDR1 is MDHEN and CDR2 SYDVKM. V was trimmed by 3 bases and J by 2 bases, leaving 11 bases between them. The CDR3 consists of 15 residues. The CDR3 loop is CASSFRGAGNQPQHF. CDR3 in DNA: TGTGCCAGCAGTTTTAGAGGGGCAGGCAATCAGCCCCAGCATTTT.

J is TRBJ2-7 and V is TRBV7-2, with D perhaps matching TRBD1 or TRBD2 (6 bases each). The germline V gene has CDR1 SGHTA and CDR2 FQGNSA. This CDR3 is built from 16 residues. The V gene lost 5 bases and the J gene lost 2 bases, with 19 bases spanning the gap. CDR3 nucleotide sequence: TGTGCCAGCAGCAAAACCGGGGGCAGGGAAACCTACGAGCAGTACTTC. This codes for CASSKTGGRETYEQYF.

In its sample, this clone was seen a few times. The chain has TRBV11-2 and TRBJ1-3; possible D gene TRBD1, 6 bases. Trimming removed 2 bases at V and 4 bases at J, with 12 bases between. This CDR3 has 15 amino acids. The germline gives CDR1 SGHAT, CDR2 FQNNGV. The CDR3 sequence is CASSLIRGSGNTIYF. The DNA of the CDR3 is TGTGCCAGCAGCTTAATCAGGGGATCCGGAAACACCATATATTTT.

To note about this clone: A much more abundant neighbour one base away suggests this may be a read error. The CDR3 does not close with the conserved phenylalanine or tryptophan, likely indicating a read error. This rearrangement joins TRBV2 to TRBJ1-3; D is undetermined. This CDR3 is 15 amino acids long. V lost 8 bases, J lost 0 bases, and 14 bases lay in between. Per germline, CDR1 SNHLY and CDR2 FYNNEI. This chain's CDR3 is CASSSRPSSGNTIYL. CDR3 DNA: TGTGCCAGCTCGTCCAGGCCCTCCTCTGGAAACACCATATATCTT.

The V and J genes are TRBV9 and TRBJ1-3; D remains unclear. Trimming pared 3 bases from V and 2 bases from J, leaving 12 bases between. The germline CDR1 and CDR2 sequences are SGDLS and YYNGEE. The CDR3 sequence is 15 residues long. The CDR3 nucleotides are TGTGCCAGCAGCGCCCGTTCGTCAGCTGGAAACACCATATATTTT. This translates into CASSARSSAGNTIYF.

The chain uses TRBV5-1 and TRBJ1-2, with 7 bases aligning to TRBD1. Trimming took 5 bases from V and 3 from J; bases not matched to a gene: 13. This CDR3 region has 16 residues. The germline V gene encodes CDR1 SGHRS and CDR2 YFSETQ. The chain's CDR3 is CASRAAYRGPDYGYTF. In DNA, the CDR3 is TGCGCCAGCAGAGCGGCCTACAGGGGCCCGGACTATGGCTACACCTTC.

Ten or more counts support this clone. The V call is TRBV11-2, the J call TRBJ1-1; D unresolved. The CDR3 has 14 amino acids. CDR1 SGHAT and CDR2 FQNNGV come from the germline V gene. Trimming removed 5 bases from V and 3 bases from J, with 13 bases in between. CDR3 sequence (DNA): TGTGCCAGCAGCCCCAGCTGGGCGGACACTGAAGCTTTCTTT. Its protein is CASSPSWADTEAFF.

The chain combines TRBV7-8 with TRBJ2-1; 7 nucleotides agree with TRBD2. V dropped 3 bases and J dropped 6; count of bases not matched to a gene: 11. The CDR3 is 16 amino acids. Germline CDR1 and CDR2: SGHVS and FQNEAQ. Here the CDR3 DNA reads TGTGCCAGCAGCTTGACTGAGACTAGCTTTATCAATGAGCAGTTCTTC. It encodes CASSLTETSFINEQFF.

This sequence joins TRBV9 and TRBJ2-1, with 12 bases matching TRBD2. Looked up from germline, CDR1 is SGDLS and CDR2 is YYNGEE. The CDR3 length is 17 residues. The J segment lost 3 bases and the V segment lost 3 bases, leaving 7 bases of the junction unmatched. The CDR3 loop is CASSAGLAGTSYNEQFF. CDR3 DNA: TGTGCCAGCAGCGCCGGACTAGCGGGAACTAGCTACAATGAGCAGTTCTTC.

The V call is TRBV13, the J call TRBJ1-1; the D is unclear. The CDR3 runs 19 residues. Deletions cut 0 bases from V and 2 bases from J, with 22 bases between. Germline values: CDR1 PRHDT, CDR2 FYEKMQ (reference sequence). CDR3 region: CASSLGGGYGFHSNTEAFF. The CDR3, as DNA: TGTGCCAGCAGCTTAGGTGGAGGATACGGATTCCACTCTAACACTGAAGCTTTCTTT.